The 4 T cell receptor beta chains presented below share a single source sample, sequenced in a study of T-cell reconstitution after alpha-beta-depleted transplantation in children (dated by TCRdb to 2016 to 2017). Taken with the paper, the label for treatment or condition translates to: allogeneic hematopoietic cell transplantation with graft depleted of TCRalphabeta T cells and CD19 B cells. Library construction relied on PCR. The instrument was an Illumina HiSeq 2500. TCR library preparation used molecular barcoding, with unique molecular identifiers applied to normalize quantification of the TCRbeta repertoire. TCRdb's own reprocessing of the public reads used fastp at Q25 and MiXCR and kept productive beta chains. Identical CDR3 protein sequences are pooled into one entry, listed with their most common genes and DNA. The sample yields hundreds of thousands of distinct CDR3 sequences; roughly a tenth were counted once. The ten largest clones add up to roughly 28% of the sample.

Sequenced material: PBMCs, taken before TCRalphabeta/CD19-depleted stem cell transplant. The receptors were sampled from a child under two years old with acute myeloid leukemia, due to receive a stem cell transplant.

This clonotype was detected many times. This chain joins TRBV5-1 and TRBJ1-2, with 10 bases that match TRBD1. This CDR3 contains 17 residues. V dropped 4 bases and J dropped 4; count of bases not matched to a gene: 13. Looked up from germline, CDR1 is SGHRS and CDR2 is YFSETQ. The CDR3 loop is CASSPGDRGTTVYGYTF. The CDR3 nucleotides read TGCGCCAGCAGCCCTGGGGACAGGGGCACTACCGTCTATGGCTACACCTTC.

The table lists this clonotype with many counts. The chain has TRBV27 and TRBJ2-7; unclear D gene. V lost 7 bases and J lost 3, with 4 bases in between. The CDR3 is 10 amino acids. Germline V lookup: CDR1 MNHEY, CDR2 SMNVEV (reference sequence). CDR3 bases: TGTGCCAGCAATATCTACGAGCAGTACTTC. Translated: CASNIYEQYF.

This clonotype was seen a handful of times. In DNA, the CDR3 is TGTGCCAGCAGCTTAGGGGCGGGGGCCGGCTACAATGAGCAGTTCTTC. Protein: CASSLGAGAGYNEQFF. The rearrangement uses TRBV7-9 and TRBJ2-1; perhaps TRBD2 as D (7 bases). Germline CDR1 is SEHNR and CDR2 is FQNEAQ (reference sequence). This CDR3 comprises 16 residues. The V end lost 1 base, the J end lost 3 bases, and 13 bases lay between the germline ends.

The V call is TRBV14, the J call TRBJ2-1, with D tentatively TRBD1 or TRBD2 (5 bases each). Germline V gene data show CDR1 as SGHDN and CDR2 as FVKESK. Trimming stripped 0 bases from V and 4 bases from J, with 7 bases between. This CDR3 is built from 14 residues. The CDR3 nucleotides read TGTGCCAGCAGCCAAGACGGGGCATACAATGAGCAGTTCTTC. It specifies CASSQDGAYNEQFF.